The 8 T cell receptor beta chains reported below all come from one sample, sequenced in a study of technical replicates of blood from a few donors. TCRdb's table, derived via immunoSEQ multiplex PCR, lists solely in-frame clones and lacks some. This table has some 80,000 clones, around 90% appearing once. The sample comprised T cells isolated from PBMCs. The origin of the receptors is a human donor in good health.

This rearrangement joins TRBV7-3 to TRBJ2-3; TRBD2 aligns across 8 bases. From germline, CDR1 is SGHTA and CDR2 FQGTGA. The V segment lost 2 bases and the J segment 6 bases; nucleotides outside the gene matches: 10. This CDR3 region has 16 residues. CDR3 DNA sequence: TGTGCCAGCAGCTTATACTCGCGGGGGGCGGCGGATACGCAGTATTTT. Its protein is CASSLYSRGAADTQYF.

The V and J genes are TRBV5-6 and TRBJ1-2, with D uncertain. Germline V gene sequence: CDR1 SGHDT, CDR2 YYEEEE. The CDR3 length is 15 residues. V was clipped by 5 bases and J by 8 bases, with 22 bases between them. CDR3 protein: CASSVRFAESGGYTF. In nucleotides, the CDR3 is TGTGCCAGCAGTGTGCGGTTTGCGGAGTCGGGAGGCTACACCTTC.

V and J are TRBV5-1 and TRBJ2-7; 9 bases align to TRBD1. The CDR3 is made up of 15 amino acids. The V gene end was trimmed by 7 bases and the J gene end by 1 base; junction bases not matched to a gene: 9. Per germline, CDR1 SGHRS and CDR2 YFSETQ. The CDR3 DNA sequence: TGCGCCAGCCAACCCGGGACAGGGATTTCCTACGAGCAGTACTTC. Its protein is CASQPGTGISYEQYF. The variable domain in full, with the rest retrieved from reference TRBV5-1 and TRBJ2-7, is KAGVTQTPRYLIKTRGQQVTLSCSPISGHRSVSWYQQTPGQGLQFLFEYFSETQRNKGNFPGRFSGRQFSNSRSEMNVSTLELGDSALYLCASQPGTGISYEQYFGPGTRLTVT.

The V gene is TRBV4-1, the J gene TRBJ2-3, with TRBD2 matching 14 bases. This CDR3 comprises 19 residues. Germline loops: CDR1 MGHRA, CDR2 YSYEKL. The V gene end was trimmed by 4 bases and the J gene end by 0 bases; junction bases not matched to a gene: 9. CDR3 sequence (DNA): TGCGCCAGCAGCCGACTAGCGGGGGGGCTGGGCGTCAGCACAGATACGCAGTATTTT. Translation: CASSRLAGGLGVSTDTQYF.

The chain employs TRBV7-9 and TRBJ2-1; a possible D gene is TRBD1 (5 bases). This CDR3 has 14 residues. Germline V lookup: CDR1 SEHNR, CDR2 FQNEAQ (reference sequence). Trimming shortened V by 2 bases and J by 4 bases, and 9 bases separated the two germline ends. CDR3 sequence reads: CASSLQGAYNEQFF. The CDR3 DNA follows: TGTGCCAGCAGCTTACAAGGGGCTTACAATGAGCAGTTCTTC.

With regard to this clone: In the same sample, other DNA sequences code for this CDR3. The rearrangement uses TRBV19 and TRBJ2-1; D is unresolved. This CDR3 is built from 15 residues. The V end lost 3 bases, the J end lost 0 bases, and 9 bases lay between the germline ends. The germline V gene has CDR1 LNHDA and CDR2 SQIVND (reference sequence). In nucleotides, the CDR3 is TGTGCCAGTAGTATTACAGTAAGCTCCTACAATGAGCAGTTCTTC. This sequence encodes CASSITVSSYNEQFF.

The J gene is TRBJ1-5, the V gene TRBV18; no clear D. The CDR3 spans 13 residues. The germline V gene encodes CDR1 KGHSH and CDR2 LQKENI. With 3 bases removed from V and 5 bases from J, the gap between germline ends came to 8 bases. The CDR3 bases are TGTGCCAGCTCACCGGGCAAGGATCAGCCCCAGCATTTT. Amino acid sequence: CASSPGKDQPQHF.

CDR3 bases: TGTGCCAGCAGTTACTCCCAGGTCTCCTACGAGCAGTACTTC. Translated, it gives CASSYSQVSYEQYF. The V and J genes are TRBV6-5 and TRBJ2-7; unclear D gene. The CDR3 consists of 14 residues. Trimming left V 0 bases short and J 0 bases short, with 6 bases between. Germline loops: CDR1 MNHEY, CDR2 SVGAGI.